These 23 T cell receptor beta chains share one sample of origin, sequenced in a study of response to subunit inactivated influenza vaccine. TCRdb re-analysed the RT-PCR reads in MiXCR, keeping a single row per CDR3 protein. The sample contains 600,000 to 700,000 distinct CDR3 sequences, 14% of which appear only once. Material: PBMCs from blood, obtained around two weeks before vaccination. These receptors were taken from a man aged 45 to 65 who received an inactivated influenza vaccine.

In its sample, this clonotype was seen many times. The V and J genes are TRBV28 and TRBJ2-3; 11 nucleotides line up with TRBD2. After removal of 8 bases from V and 7 bases from J, the junction contained 8 bases not matched to a gene. This CDR3 is built from 14 residues. Per the germline V gene, CDR1 is MDHEN and CDR2 is SYDVKM. DNA for the CDR3: TGTGCCAGCTCTTTAGCGGGAGGGCCGAATACGCAGTATTTT. It codes for CASSLAGGPNTQYF.

This clonotype was seen a handful of times. The chain couples TRBV28 to TRBJ2-7; the match to TRBD1 covers 10 bases. The CDR3 sequence is 14 residues long. V dropped 7 bases and J dropped 7; count of bases not matched to a gene: 10. The germline V gene has CDR1 MDHEN and CDR2 SYDVKM. The CDR3 protein is CASTTGGSPWEQYF. DNA of the CDR3: TGTGCCAGCACGACAGGGGGCTCACCCTGGGAGCAGTACTTC.

This clonotype was counted between two and nine times. CDR3 coding DNA: TGTGCCAGCAGGGGCCGAGGGAGCAATCAGCCCCAGCATTTT. Translating gives CASRGRGSNQPQHF. The chain couples TRBV28 to TRBJ1-5; D gene uncertain. The CDR3 contains 14 residues. CDR1 and CDR2 (germline): MDHEN, SYDVKM. The germline V and J ends were trimmed by 6 bases and 1 base, with 10 bases remaining between them.

This clonotype was seen repeatedly, ten times or more. The chain couples TRBV27 to TRBJ1-2, with 10 bases that match TRBD1. The germline V gene has CDR1 MNHEY and CDR2 SMNVEV (reference sequence). CDR3 length: 17 residues. Germline trimming cut 5 bases from V and 1 base from J; bases unmatched to any gene: 10. CDR3 sequence reads: CASSTRQGARGNYGYTF. The CDR3 bases are TGTGCCAGCAGTACTCGACAGGGGGCAAGGGGTAACTATGGCTACACCTTC.

This clonotype was picked up a small number of times. The chain couples TRBV12-3 or TRBV12-4 to TRBJ2-1; 13 bases agree with TRBD2. CDR3 length: 15 residues. V lost 6 bases, J lost 9 bases, and 8 bases stayed unmatched. The CDR3 coding sequence is TGTGCCAGCAGGGCCGGGACTAGCGGGACGGGTGAGCAGTTCTTC. Its protein product is CASRAGTSGTGEQFF.

This chain connects TRBV7-9 to TRBJ2-5, with D perhaps TRBD2 (5 bases). CDR3 length: 13 residues. In germline, CDR1 is SEHNR, CDR2 FQNEAQ (reference sequence). The germline V and J ends were trimmed by 1 base and 3 bases, with 6 bases remaining between them. This CDR3 is CASSLEREETQYF. The CDR3 nucleotides are TGTGCCAGCAGCTTAGAGAGGGAAGAGACCCAGTACTTC. Full variable domain (missing parts from reference TRBV7-9 and TRBJ2-5): DTGVSQNPRHKITKRGQNVTFRCDPISEHNRLYWYRQTLGQGPEFLTYFQNEAQLEKSRLLSDRFSAERPKGSFSTLEIQRTEQGDSAMYLCASSLEREETQYFGPGTRLLVL.

This clonotype has a handful of counts. V and J are TRBV7-8 and TRBJ2-1, with 7 nucleotides matching TRBD1. The CDR3 is 14 amino acids. Germline loops: CDR1 SGHVS, CDR2 FQNEAQ. V gave up 5 bases and J gave up 6 bases; unmatched junction bases: 7. DNA for the CDR3: TGTGCCAGCAGCGCCAATACAGGGGCCAATGAGCAGTTCTTC. Protein: CASSANTGANEQFF.

This clonotype turned up a few times. The chain combines TRBV20-1 with TRBJ2-1; 8 nucleotides match TRBD1. V shed 6 bases, J shed 9 bases, and the junction held 10 bases outside the gene matches. The V gene's germline CDR1 is DFQATT and CDR2 SNEGSKA (reference sequence). The CDR3 runs to 13 residues. CDR3 sequence: CSAWTGKSSEQFF. The CDR3 DNA is TGCAGTGCCTGGACAGGGAAGTCCTCTGAGCAGTTCTTC.

This chain uses TRBV5-1 with TRBJ2-7, with 9 positions matching TRBD1. Per the germline V gene, CDR1 is SGHRS and CDR2 is YFSETQ. V lost 0 bases and J lost 2; bases outside the gene matches: 3. This CDR3 region has 15 residues. CDR3 sequence: CASSLDRGPAYEQYF. CDR3 bases: TGCGCCAGCAGCTTGGACAGGGGGCCTGCCTACGAGCAGTACTTC. The variable domain in full, completed from reference TRBV5-1 and TRBJ2-7, reads KAGVTQTPRYLIKTRGQQVTLSCSPISGHRSVSWYQQTPGQGLQFLFEYFSETQRNKGNFPGRFSGRQFSNSRSEMNVSTLELGDSALYLCASSLDRGPAYEQYFGPGTRLTVT.

The chain recombines TRBV15 with TRBJ2-3; D perhaps matches TRBD1 (5 bases). From germline, CDR1 is LNHNV and CDR2 YYDKDF (reference sequence). Trimming removed 0 bases at V and 4 bases at J, with 11 bases between. This CDR3 spans 15 amino acids. CDR3 in amino acids: CATSRDRERADTQYF. The DNA of the CDR3 is TGTGCCACCAGCAGAGACAGGGAAAGGGCAGATACGCAGTATTTT.

This clonotype has ten or more counts. V is TRBV9 and J is TRBJ2-2, with TRBD1 identical over 7 bases. Trimming removed 3 bases from V and 4 bases from J; junction bases left unmatched: 3. Germline CDR1 and CDR2: SGDLS and YYNGEE. This CDR3 contains 14 residues. The CDR3 DNA reads TGTGCCAGCAGCGCGGGACAGTCCACCGGGGAGCTGTTTTTT. It translates to CASSAGQSTGELFF.

In this sample, this clonotype turned up a few times. The chain employs TRBV27 and TRBJ2-7, with 10 bases fitting TRBD2. There are 18 residues in the CDR3. Germline V gives CDR1 MNHEY, CDR2 SMNVEV (reference sequence). V lost 6 bases to trimming and J lost 3 bases; unmatched junction nucleotides: 17. The CDR3 DNA reads as TGTGCCAGCAGCCCAAAGCGGGGGGGCCTCTTATTCGACTACGAGCAGTACTTC. Protein: CASSPKRGGLLFDYEQYF.

The V call is TRBV28, the J call TRBJ2-7; 9 bases match TRBD1. This CDR3 has 14 residues. The trim removed 4 bases at V and 6 bases at J, leaving 7 bases unmatched. The germline CDR1 and CDR2 sequences are MDHEN and SYDVKM. The CDR3 loop reads CASSSDRGAGEQYF. The CDR3 bases are TGTGCCAGCAGTTCCGACAGGGGGGCGGGCGAGCAGTACTTC.

The genes are TRBV6-5 and TRBJ2-5; no definite D call. This CDR3 is built from 12 residues. CDR1 MNHEY and CDR2 SVGAGI come from the germline V gene. Between the trimmed V and J ends, which lost 7 bases and 2 bases, there was a span of 8 bases. CDR3: CASKTEQETQYF. As DNA, the CDR3 is TGTGCCAGCAAAACGGAACAAGAGACCCAGTACTTC.

This clonotype was counted a few times. The rearrangement links TRBV2 to TRBJ1-1; a possible D gene is TRBD1 (5 bases). This CDR3 is 14 amino acids long. Germline CDR1 SNHLY, CDR2 FYNNEI. Trimming removed 8 bases from V and 4 bases from J, with 17 bases in between. DNA for the CDR3: TGTGCCAGCCCGAGAACCCAGGGCCCCACTGAAGCTTTCTTT. Residues: CASPRTQGPTEAFF.

Only a few counts were recorded for this clonotype. The J gene is TRBJ2-7, the V gene TRBV7-9; D remains unclear. The CDR3 loop spans 17 amino acids. V was pared by 0 bases and J by 2 bases, with 17 bases between. In germline, CDR1 is SEHNR, CDR2 FQNEAQ (reference sequence). The CDR3 coding sequence is TGTGCCAGCAGCTTAGCCGCTGGTCGGCTAAAGGCCTACGAGCAGTACTTC. It yields the protein CASSLAAGRLKAYEQYF.

The V gene is TRBV7-2, the J gene TRBJ2-7; D not resolved. The CDR3 is made up of 15 amino acids. CDR1 and CDR2 (germline): SGHTA, FQGNSA. V was trimmed by 2 bases and J by 0 bases, leaving 11 bases between them. CDR3: CASSLTRFLSYEQYF. Written as DNA, the CDR3 is TGTGCCAGCAGCTTAACCAGATTCCTCTCCTACGAGCAGTACTTC.

The chain combines TRBV7-2 with TRBJ2-1, with D maybe TRBD2 (6 bases). This CDR3 is built from 15 residues. Germline CDR1 is SGHTA and CDR2 is FQGNSA. The V end lost 2 bases, the J end lost 8 bases, and 16 bases lay between the germline ends. The CDR3 region is CASSLLGTGPDEQFF. Written as DNA, the CDR3 is TGTGCCAGCAGCTTATTGGGGACTGGGCCGGATGAGCAGTTCTTC.

The chain employs TRBV20-1 and TRBJ1-3, with no clear D. Deletions cut 6 bases from V and 0 bases from J, with 9 bases between. Per germline, CDR1 DFQATT and CDR2 SNEGSKA (reference sequence). The CDR3 is made up of 13 amino acids. This CDR3 reads CSAVGISGNTIYF. The CDR3 nucleotides read TGCAGTGCCGTCGGGATCTCTGGAAACACCATATATTTT.

This clonotype showed up many times. The genes are TRBV4-1 and TRBJ1-3, with 7 bases that match TRBD1. Germline V gene sequence: CDR1 MGHRA, CDR2 YSYEKL. The CDR3 sequence is 15 residues long. Germline trimming cut 0 bases from V and 4 bases from J; bases unmatched to any gene: 3. CDR3 in DNA: TGCGCCAGCAGCCAAGACAGGGGGGCAGGAAACACCATATATTTT. Protein sequence: CASSQDRGAGNTIYF.

This clonotype has more than one count but fewer than ten. The chain joins TRBV11-1 to TRBJ2-1, with 9 bases matching TRBD2. Germline CDR1 reads SGHAT; CDR2 reads FQDESV (reference sequence). The V gene end was trimmed by 5 bases and the J gene end by 2 bases; junction bases not matched to a gene: 16. This CDR3 is built from 19 residues. The DNA for the CDR3 is TGTGCCAGCAGCCTATCTTCCGTTGGCGGGAGGGCCCCCTACAATGAGCAGTTCTTC. This translates into CASSLSSVGGRAPYNEQFF. Full variable domain (rest looked up from reference TRBV11-1 and TRBJ2-1): EAEVAQSPRYKITEKSQAVAFWCDPISGHATLYWYRQILGQGPELLVQFQDESVVDDSQLPKDRFSAERLKGVDSTLKIQPAELGDSAMYLCASSLSSVGGRAPYNEQFFGPGTRLTVL.

This clonotype came up a few times. This chain links TRBV29-1 with TRBJ2-7, with TRBD2 identical over 9 bases. J gave up 5 bases and V 6 bases, and 8 bases lay outside the gene matches. CDR1 is SQVTM, CDR2 ANQGSEA, per germline. The CDR3 consists of 13 residues. Here the CDR3 reads CSVGRGGLNEQYF. CDR3 coding DNA: TGCAGCGTGGGGCGGGGGGGTCTCAACGAGCAGTACTTC.

This clonotype appeared a few times. The chain couples TRBV29-1 to TRBJ1-1, with 7 bases fitting TRBD1. The trim removed 1 base at V and 4 bases at J, leaving 6 bases unmatched. Germline CDR1 and CDR2: SQVTM and ANQGSEA. The length of the CDR3 is 14 residues. CDR3 sequence: CSVEVGQVGTEAFF. For the CDR3, the DNA is TGCAGCGTTGAAGTTGGACAGGTTGGCACTGAAGCTTTCTTT.